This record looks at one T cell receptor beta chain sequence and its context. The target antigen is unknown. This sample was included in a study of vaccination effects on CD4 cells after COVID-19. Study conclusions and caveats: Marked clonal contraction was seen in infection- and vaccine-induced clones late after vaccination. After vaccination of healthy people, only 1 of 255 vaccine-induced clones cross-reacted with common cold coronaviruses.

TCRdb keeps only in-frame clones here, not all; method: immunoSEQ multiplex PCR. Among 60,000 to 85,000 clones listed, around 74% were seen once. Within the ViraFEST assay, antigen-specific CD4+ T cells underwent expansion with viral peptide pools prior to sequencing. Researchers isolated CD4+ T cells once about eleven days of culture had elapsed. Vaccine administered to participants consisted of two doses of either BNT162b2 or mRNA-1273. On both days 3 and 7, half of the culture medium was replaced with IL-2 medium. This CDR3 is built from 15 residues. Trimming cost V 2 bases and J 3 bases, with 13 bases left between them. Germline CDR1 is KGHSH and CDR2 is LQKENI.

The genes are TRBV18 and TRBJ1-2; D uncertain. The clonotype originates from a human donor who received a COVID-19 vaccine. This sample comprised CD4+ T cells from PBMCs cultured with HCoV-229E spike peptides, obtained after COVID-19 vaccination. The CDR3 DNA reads TGTGCCAGCTCACCAAGAGAGGGTTTGGACTATGGCTACACCTTC. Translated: CASSPREGLDYGYTF.